This T cell receptor beta chain derives from a study of shared clonotypes between healthy human individuals. The CDR3 runs to 15 residues. V lost 1 base, J lost 4 bases, and 13 bases lay in between. Per the germline V gene, CDR1 is LGHNA and CDR2 is YNFKEQ. General study findings and limits: Tissues were not sampled, only blood, and their repertoires likely differ.

Assay used: immunoSEQ multiplex PCR; TCRdb lists only in-frame clones, some missing. The table has 2.3 million or so clones, approximately 95% seen once; the top ten hold 0.35% to 0.5%. On this clone itself: What it binds is not known.

V and J are TRBV4-2 and TRBJ2-5, with D perhaps matching TRBD1 or TRBD2 (5 bases each). This sequence originates from a man between 18 and 35 years old in good health. Some clones in this sample may be carry-over from other donors' samples. The specimen was naive CD4+ T cells from PBMCs. Regarding subset: CD45RA+ positively selected. DNA of the CDR3: TGTGCCAGCAGCCAAGTTTGGGGACCCGGAGAGACCCAGTACTTC. Translation: CASSQVWGPGETQYF.